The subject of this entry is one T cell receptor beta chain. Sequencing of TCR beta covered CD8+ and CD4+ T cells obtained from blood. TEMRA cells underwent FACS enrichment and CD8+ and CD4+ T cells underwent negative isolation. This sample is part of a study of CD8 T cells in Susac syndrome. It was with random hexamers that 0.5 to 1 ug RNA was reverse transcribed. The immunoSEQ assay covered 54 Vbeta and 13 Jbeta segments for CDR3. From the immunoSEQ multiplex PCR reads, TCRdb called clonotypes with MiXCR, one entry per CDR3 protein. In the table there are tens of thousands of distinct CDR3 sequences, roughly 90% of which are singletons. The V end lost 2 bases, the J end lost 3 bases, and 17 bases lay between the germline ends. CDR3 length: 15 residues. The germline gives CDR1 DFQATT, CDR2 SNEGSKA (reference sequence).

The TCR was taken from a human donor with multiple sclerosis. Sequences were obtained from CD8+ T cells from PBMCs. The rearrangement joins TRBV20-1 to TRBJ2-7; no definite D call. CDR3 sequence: CSARRQKTDLYEQYF. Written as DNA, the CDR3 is TGCAGTGCTAGAAGACAAAAGACGGATCTCTACGAGCAGTACTTC.